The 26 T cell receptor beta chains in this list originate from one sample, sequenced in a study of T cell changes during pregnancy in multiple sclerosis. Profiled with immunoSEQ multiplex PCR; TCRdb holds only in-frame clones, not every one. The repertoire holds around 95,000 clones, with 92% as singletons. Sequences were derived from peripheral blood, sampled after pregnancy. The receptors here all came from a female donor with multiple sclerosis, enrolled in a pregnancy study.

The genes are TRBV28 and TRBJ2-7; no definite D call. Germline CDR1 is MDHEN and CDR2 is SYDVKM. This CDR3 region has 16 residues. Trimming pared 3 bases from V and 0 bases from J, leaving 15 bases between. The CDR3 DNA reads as TGTGCCAGCAGTTTTGGCGGCAAACTTCTCTCCTACGAGCAGTACTTC. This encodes CASSFGGKLLSYEQYF.

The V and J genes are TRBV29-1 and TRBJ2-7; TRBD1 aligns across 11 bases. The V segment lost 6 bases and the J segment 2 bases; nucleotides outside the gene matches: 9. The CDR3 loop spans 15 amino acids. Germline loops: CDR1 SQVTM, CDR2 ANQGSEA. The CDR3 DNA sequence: TGCAGCGTCATAGGCGGGGGACAGGGGGCCTACGAGCAGTACTTC. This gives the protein CSVIGGGQGAYEQYF.

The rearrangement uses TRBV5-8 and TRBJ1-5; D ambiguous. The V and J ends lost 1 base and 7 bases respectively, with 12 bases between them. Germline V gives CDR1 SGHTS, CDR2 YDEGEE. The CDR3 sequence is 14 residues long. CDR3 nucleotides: TGTGCCAGCAGCTTGCTCGGGGAGCGGCAGCCCCAGCATTTT. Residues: CASSLLGERQPQHF.

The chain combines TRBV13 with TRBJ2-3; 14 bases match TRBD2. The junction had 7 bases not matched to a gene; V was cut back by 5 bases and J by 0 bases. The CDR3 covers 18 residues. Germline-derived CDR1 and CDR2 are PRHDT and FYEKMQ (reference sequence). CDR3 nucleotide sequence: TGTGCCAGCAGCCCCAGACTAGCGGGAGGGTATAGCACAGATACGCAGTATTTT. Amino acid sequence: CASSPRLAGGYSTDTQYF.

The CDR3 DNA sequence: TGCGCCAGCAGCCAAGATTGGGGGGACAGAGCCTACGAGCAGTACTTC. This gives the protein CASSQDWGDRAYEQYF. The chain recombines TRBV4-1 with TRBJ2-7; D perhaps matches TRBD1 (7 bases). The CDR3 consists of 16 residues. Trimming shortened V by 0 bases and J by 2 bases, and 14 bases separated the two germline ends. Germline values: CDR1 MGHRA, CDR2 YSYEKL.

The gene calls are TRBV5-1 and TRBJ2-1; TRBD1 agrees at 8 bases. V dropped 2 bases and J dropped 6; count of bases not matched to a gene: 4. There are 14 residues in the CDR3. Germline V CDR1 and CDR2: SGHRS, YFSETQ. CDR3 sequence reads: CASSLGQGRNEQFF. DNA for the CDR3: TGCGCCAGCAGCTTAGGACAGGGTCGCAATGAGCAGTTCTTC.

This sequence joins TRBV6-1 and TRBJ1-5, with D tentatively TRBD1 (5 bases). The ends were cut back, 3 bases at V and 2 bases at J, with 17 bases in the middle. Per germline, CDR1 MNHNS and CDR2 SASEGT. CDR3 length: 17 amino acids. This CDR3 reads CASSDQLRGSGNQPQHF. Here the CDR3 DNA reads TGTGCCAGCAGTGACCAACTTCGGGGGTCCGGCAATCAGCCCCAGCATTTT.

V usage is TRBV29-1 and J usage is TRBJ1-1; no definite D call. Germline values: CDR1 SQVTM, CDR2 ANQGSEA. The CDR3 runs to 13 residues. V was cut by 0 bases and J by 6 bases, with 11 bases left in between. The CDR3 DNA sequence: TGCAGCGTTGAAGAGTCGTATTATGCTGAAGCTTTCTTT. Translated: CSVEESYYAEAFF. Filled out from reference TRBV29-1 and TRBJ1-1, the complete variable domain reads SAVISQKPSRDICQRGTSLTIQCQVDSQVTMMFWYRQQPGQSLTLIATANQGSEATYESGFVIDKFPISRPNLTFSTLTVSNMSPEDSSIYLCSVEESYYAEAFFGQGTRLTVV.

CDR3 DNA sequence: TGTGCCAGCAGTGAAGGGACAGGGGGTATTAATCAGCCCCAGCATTTT. Translation: CASSEGTGGINQPQHF. V is TRBV6-1 and J is TRBJ1-5; TRBD1 aligns across 10 bases. Germline V gene sequence: CDR1 MNHNS, CDR2 SASEGT. V dropped 1 base and J dropped 4; count of bases not matched to a gene: 4. The CDR3 covers 16 residues.

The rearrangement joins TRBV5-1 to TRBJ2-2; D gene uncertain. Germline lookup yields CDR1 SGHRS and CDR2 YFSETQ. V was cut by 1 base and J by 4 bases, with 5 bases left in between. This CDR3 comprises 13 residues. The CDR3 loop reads CASSLPSTGELFF. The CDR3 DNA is TGCGCCAGCAGCTTGCCTAGCACCGGGGAGCTGTTTTTT.

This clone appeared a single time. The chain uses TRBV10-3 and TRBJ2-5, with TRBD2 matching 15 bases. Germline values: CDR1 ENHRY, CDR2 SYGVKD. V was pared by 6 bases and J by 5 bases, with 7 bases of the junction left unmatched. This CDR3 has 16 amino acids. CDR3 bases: TGTGCCATCAGACGGACTAGCGGGAGGGCCCGGGAGACCCAGTACTTC. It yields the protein CAIRRTSGRARETQYF.

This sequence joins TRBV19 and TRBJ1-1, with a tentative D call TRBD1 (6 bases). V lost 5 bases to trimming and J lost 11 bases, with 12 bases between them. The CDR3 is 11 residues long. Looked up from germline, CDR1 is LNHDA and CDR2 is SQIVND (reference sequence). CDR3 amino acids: CASSQQGRAFF. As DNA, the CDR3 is TGTGCCAGTAGTCAACAGGGCCGGGCTTTCTTT.

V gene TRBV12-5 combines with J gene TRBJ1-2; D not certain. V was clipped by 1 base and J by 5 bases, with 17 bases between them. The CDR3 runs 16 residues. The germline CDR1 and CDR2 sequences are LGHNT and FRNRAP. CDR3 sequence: CASGLAADGKFYGYTF. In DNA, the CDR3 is TGTGCTAGTGGTTTGGCCGCGGACGGGAAGTTTTATGGCTACACCTTC. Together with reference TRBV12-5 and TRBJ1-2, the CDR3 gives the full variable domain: DARVTQTPRHKVTEMGQEVTMRCQPILGHNTVFWYRQTMMQGLELLAYFRNRAPLDDSGMPKDRFSAEMPDATLATLKIQPSEPRDSAVYFCASGLAADGKFYGYTFGSGTRLTVV.

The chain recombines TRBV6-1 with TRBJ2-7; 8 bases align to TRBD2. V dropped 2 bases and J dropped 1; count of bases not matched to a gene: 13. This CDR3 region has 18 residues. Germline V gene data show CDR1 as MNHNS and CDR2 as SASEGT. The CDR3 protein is CASSERRASSGSSYEQYF. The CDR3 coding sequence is TGTGCCAGCAGTGAACGGAGGGCGTCCAGCGGGAGTTCCTACGAGCAGTACTTC.

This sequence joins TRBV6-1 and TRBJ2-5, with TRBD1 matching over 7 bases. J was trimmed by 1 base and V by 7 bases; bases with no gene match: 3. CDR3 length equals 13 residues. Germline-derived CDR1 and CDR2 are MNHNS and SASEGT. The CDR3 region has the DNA TGTGCCAGCACGAGGGGGCTCCAAGAGACCCAGTACTTC. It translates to CASTRGLQETQYF.

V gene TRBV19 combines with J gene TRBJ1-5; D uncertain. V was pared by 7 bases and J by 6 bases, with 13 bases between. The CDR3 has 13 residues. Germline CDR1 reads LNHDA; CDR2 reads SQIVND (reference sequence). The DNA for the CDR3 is TGTGCCAGTACCGGAGCGGCAAGTCAGCCCCAGCATTTT. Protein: CASTGAASQPQHF.

CDR3 loop: CASGPRERGEKLFF. The CDR3 DNA sequence: TGTGCTAGTGGCCCTAGGGAGCGTGGTGAAAAACTGTTTTTT. This chain connects TRBV12-5 to TRBJ1-4; D is undetermined. The germline CDR1 and CDR2 sequences are LGHNT and FRNRAP. The V end lost 6 bases, the J end lost 7 bases, and 15 bases lay between the germline ends. This CDR3 has 14 residues.

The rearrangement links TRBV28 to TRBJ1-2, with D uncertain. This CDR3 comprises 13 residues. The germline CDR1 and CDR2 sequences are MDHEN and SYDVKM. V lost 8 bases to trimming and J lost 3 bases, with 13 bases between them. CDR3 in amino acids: CASQRKRDYGYTF. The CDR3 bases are TGTGCCAGCCAGAGGAAGAGGGACTATGGCTACACCTTC.

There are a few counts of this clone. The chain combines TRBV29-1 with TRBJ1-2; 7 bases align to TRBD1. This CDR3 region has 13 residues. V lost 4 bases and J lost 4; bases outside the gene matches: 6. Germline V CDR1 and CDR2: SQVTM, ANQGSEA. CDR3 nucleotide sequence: TGCAGCGTTGGGGGGACAGCCTCCTATGGCTACACCTTC. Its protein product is CSVGGTASYGYTF.

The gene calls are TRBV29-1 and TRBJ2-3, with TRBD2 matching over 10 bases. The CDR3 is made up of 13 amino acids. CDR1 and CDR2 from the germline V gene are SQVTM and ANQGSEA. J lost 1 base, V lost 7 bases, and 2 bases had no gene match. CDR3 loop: CSAGTSGTDTQYF. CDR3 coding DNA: TGCAGCGCCGGGACTAGCGGCACAGATACGCAGTATTTT.

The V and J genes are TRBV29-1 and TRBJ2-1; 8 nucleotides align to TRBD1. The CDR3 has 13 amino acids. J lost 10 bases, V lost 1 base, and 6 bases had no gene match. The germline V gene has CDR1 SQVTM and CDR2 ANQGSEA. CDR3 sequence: CSVEVTRGREQFF. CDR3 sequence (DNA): TGCAGCGTTGAAGTTACCAGGGGGCGCGAGCAGTTCTTC.

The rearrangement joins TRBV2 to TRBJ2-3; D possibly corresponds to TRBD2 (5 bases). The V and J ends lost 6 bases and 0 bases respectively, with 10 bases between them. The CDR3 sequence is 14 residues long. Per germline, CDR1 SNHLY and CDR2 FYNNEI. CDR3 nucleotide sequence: TGTGCCAGCAGGATTCGGGGTAGCACAGATACGCAGTATTTT. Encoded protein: CASRIRGSTDTQYF.

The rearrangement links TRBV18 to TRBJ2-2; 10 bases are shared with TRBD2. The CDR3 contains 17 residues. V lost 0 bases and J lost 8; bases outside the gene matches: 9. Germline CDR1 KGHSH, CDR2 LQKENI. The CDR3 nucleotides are TGTGCCAGCTCACCACCGGGTGCGACTAGCGGGTATGGGGAGCTGTTTTTT. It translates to CASSPPGATSGYGELFF.

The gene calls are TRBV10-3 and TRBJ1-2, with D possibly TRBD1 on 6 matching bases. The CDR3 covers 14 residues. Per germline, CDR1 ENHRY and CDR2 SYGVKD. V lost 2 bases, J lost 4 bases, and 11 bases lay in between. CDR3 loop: CAISETGSAYGYTF. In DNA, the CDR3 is TGTGCCATCAGTGAGACAGGGTCGGCCTATGGCTACACCTTC.

Here the CDR3 reads CASSLGDPGAGELFF. In DNA form, the CDR3 reads TGCGCCAGCAGCTTGGGAGACCCAGGGGCCGGGGAGCTGTTTTTT. The chain employs TRBV5-1 and TRBJ2-2; tentatively, D is TRBD1 (6 bases). The CDR3 totals 15 residues. Germline-derived CDR1 and CDR2 are SGHRS and YFSETQ. The V end was cut by 0 bases, the J end by 6 bases, with 12 bases between.

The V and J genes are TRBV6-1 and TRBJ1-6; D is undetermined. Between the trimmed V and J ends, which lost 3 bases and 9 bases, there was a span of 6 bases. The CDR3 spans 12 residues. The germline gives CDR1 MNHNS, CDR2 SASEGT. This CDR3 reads CASSDLPSPLHF. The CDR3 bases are TGTGCCAGCAGTGACCTCCCTTCACCCCTCCACTTT.